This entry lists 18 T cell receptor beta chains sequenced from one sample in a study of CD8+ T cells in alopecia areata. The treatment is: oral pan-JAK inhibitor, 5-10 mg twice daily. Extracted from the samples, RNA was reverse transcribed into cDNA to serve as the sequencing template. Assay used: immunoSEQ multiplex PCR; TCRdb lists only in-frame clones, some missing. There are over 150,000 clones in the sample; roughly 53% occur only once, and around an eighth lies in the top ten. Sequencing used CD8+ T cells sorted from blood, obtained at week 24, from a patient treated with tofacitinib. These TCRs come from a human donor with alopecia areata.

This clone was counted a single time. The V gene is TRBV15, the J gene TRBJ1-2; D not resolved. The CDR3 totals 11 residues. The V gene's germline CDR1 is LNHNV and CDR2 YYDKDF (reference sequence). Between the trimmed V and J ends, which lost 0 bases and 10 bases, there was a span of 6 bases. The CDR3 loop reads CATSRDEAYTF. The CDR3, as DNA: TGTGCCACCAGCAGAGATGAGGCCTACACCTTC.

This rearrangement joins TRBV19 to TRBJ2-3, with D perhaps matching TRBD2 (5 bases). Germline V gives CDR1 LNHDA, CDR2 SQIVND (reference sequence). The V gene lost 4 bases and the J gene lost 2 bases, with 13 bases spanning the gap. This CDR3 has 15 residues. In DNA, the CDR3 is TGTGCCAGTAGTAAGGTCGGGAAGGTCACAGATACGCAGTATTTT. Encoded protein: CASSKVGKVTDTQYF.

DNA for the CDR3: TGTGCCAGCAGTTTTTTGGGGTACGAGCAGTACTTC. Translated, it gives CASSFLGYEQYF. The gene calls are TRBV27 and TRBJ2-7; the D is unclear. The CDR3 length is 12 residues. Trimming left V 3 bases short and J 4 bases short, with 7 bases between. Germline assignment: CDR1 MNHEY and CDR2 SMNVEV (reference sequence).

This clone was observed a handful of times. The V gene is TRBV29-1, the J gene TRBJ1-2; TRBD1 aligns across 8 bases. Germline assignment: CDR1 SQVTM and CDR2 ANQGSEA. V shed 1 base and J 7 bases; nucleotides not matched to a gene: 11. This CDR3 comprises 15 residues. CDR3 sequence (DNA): TGCAGCGTTGAAGCTGGGACAGGCCAACCCTCTGGCTACACCTTC. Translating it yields CSVEAGTGQPSGYTF.

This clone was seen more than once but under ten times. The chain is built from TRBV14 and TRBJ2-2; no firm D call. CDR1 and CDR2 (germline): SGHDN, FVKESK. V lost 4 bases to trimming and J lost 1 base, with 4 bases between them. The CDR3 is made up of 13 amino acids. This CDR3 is CASSPVNTGELFF. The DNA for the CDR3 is TGTGCCAGCAGCCCAGTGAACACCGGGGAGCTGTTTTTT.

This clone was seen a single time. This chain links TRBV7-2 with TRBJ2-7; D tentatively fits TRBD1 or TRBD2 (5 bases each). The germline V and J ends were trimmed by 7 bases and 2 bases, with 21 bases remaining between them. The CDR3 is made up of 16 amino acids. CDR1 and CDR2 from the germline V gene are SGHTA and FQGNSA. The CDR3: CASNLRTGPSPYEQYF. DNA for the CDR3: TGTGCCAGCAACCTCAGGACGGGGCCGTCGCCCTACGAGCAGTACTTC.

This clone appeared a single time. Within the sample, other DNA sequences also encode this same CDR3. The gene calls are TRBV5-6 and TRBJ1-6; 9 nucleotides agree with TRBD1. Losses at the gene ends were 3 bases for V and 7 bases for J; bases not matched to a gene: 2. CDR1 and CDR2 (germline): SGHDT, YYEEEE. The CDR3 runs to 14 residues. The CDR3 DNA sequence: TGTGCCAGCAGCTCCGGGACAGGGAATTCACCCCTCCACTTT. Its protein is CASSSGTGNSPLHF.

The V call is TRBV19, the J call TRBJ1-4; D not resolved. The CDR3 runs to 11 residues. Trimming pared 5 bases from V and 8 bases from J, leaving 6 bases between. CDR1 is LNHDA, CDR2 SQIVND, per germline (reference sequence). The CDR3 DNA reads TGTGCCAGTAGTGTAGGGGAAAAACTGTTTTTT. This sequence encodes CASSVGEKLFF.

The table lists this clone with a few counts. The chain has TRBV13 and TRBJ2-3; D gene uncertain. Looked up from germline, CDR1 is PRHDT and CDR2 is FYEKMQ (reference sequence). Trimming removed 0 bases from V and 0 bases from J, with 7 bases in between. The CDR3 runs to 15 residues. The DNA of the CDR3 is TGTGCCAGCAGCTTAGGTTTCCAAAGCACAGATACGCAGTATTTT. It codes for CASSLGFQSTDTQYF. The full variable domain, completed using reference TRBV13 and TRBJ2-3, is AAGVIQSPRHLIKEKRETATLKCYPIPRHDTVYWYQQGPGQDPQFLISFYEKMQSDKGSIPDRFSAQQFSDYHSELNMSSLELGDSALYFCASSLGFQSTDTQYFGPGTRLTVL.

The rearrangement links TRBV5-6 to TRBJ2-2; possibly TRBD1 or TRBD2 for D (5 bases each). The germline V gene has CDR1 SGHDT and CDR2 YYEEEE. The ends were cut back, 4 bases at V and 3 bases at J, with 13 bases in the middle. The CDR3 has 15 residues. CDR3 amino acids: CASSTPGTDTGELFF. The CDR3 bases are TGTGCCAGCAGCACGCCGGGGACGGACACCGGGGAGCTGTTTTTT.

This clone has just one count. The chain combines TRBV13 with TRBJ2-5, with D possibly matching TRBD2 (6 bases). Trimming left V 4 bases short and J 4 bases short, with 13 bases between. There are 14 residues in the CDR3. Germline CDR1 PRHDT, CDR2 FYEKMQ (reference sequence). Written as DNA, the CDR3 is TGTGCCAGCAGCTCCCCGACTAGGTTAGAGACCCAGTACTTC. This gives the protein CASSSPTRLETQYF.

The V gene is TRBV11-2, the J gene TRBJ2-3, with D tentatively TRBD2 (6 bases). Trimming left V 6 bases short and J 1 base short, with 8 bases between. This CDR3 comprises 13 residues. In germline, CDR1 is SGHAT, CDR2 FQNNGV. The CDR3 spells CASSWGGTDTQYF. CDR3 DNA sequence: TGTGCCAGCAGTTGGGGGGGCACAGATACGCAGTATTTT.

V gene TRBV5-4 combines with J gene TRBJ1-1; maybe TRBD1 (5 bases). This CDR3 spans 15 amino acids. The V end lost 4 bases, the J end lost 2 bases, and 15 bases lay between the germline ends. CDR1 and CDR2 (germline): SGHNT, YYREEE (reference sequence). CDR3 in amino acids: CASSPRGESNTEAFF. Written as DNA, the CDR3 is TGTGCCAGCAGCCCACGGGGGGAGTCAAACACTGAAGCTTTCTTT.

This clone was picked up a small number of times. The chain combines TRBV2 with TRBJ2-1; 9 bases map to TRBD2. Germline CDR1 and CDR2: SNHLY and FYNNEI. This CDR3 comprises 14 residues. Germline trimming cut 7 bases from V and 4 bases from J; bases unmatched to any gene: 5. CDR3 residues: CASKGGGEYNEQFF. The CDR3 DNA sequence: TGTGCCAGCAAGGGCGGGGGGGAGTACAATGAGCAGTTCTTC. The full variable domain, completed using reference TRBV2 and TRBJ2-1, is EPEVTQTPSHQVTQMGQEVILRCVPISNHLYFYWYRQILGQKVEFLVSFYNNEISEKSEIFDDQFSVERPDGSNFTLKIRSTKLEDSAMYFCASKGGGEYNEQFFGPGTRLTVL.

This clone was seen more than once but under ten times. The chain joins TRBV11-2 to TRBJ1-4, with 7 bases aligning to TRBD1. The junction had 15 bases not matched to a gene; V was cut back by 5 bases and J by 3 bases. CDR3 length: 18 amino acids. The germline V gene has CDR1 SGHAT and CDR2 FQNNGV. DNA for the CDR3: TGTGCCAGCAGCCCCTTAAATACAGGGGCGCTGGCTAATGAAAAACTGTTTTTT. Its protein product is CASSPLNTGALANEKLFF.

CDR3 sequence reads: CASSLGLGLAGLEETQYF. The CDR3 DNA reads as TGTGCCAGCAGCTTAGGTTTGGGACTAGCGGGGTTAGAAGAGACCCAGTACTTC. The chain joins TRBV13 to TRBJ2-5; 13 positions agree with TRBD2. CDR3 length: 18 amino acids. CDR1 is PRHDT, CDR2 FYEKMQ, per germline (reference sequence). J gave up 3 bases and V 0 bases, and 7 bases lay outside the gene matches.

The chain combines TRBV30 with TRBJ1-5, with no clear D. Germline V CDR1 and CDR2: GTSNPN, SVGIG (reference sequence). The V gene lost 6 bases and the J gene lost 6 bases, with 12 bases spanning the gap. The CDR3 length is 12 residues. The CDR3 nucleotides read TGTGCCTGCCACATGGAGGGTCAGCCCCAGCATTTT. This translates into CACHMEGQPQHF.

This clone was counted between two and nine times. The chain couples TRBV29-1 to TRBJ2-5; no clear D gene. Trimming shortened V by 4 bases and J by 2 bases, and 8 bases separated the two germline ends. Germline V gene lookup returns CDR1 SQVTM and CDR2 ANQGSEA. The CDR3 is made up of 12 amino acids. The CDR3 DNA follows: TGCAGCGTTGTTTGGAGACAAGAGACCCAGTACTTC. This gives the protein CSVVWRQETQYF.